The clone carrying this TCR beta chain came up a few times. The antigen remains unidentified. These data belong to a study of graft-versus-host responses after intestinal transplantation. Study-wide context: For approximately 3 years after anti-thymocyte globulin induction, all recipients took tacrolimus and steroids.

TCRdb's table, derived via immunoSEQ multiplex PCR, lists solely in-frame clones and lacks some. The sample records around 12,000 clones, roughly 80% being singletons. Study-wide points: Researchers found GvH clones in recipient marrow, and some showed up first in ileum or blood. Allograft clonal ratios (graft-versus-host to host-versus-graft) were high in patients who had graft-donor T cell macrochimerism.

The receptor was isolated from a human patient who received an intestinal transplant, so some T cells may come from the graft donor. Sequences were derived from PBMCs, sampled around 310 days after intestinal transplant.

The CDR3 reads CASSRDSQETQYF. CDR3 nucleotides: TGTGCCAGCAGCCGGGACTCCCAAGAGACCCAGTACTTC. This chain uses TRBV7-2 with TRBJ2-5; D possibly corresponds to TRBD2 (6 bases). The germline V gene has CDR1 SGHTA and CDR2 FQGNSA. V dropped 5 bases and J dropped 1 base, with 8 bases sitting between them. The CDR3 is 13 amino acids.